This TCR beta chain derives from a study of T cell clonality in common variable immunodeficiency. Notes on the study in general: CVID subjects shared fewer TCRbeta clones than healthy controls did. The cause of increased CVID clonality remains unclear without subpopulation sequencing. Common variable immunodeficiency TCR beta sequences reportedly had fewer deletions and N-nucleotide insertions.

Sequenced by immunoSEQ multiplex PCR; TCRdb stores in-frame clones only, minus some. The sample yields about 52,000 clones, without any singletons. CDR1 is SGHTA and CDR2 is FQGTGA in the germline V gene. This CDR3 has 13 amino acids. V shed 5 bases, J shed 4 bases, and the junction held 4 bases outside the gene matches. Each donor provided roughly 5 to 8 ml of heparinized whole blood. This clone was detected many times. The antigen is undetermined. The missing CDR3 end, 3 residues past where the read stops, is filled in from the germline J gene. Sequenced: peripheral blood mononuclear cells. The TCR was taken from a person between 18 and 69 years old in good health. The chain has TRBV7-3 and TRBJ2-7; 8 bases line up with TRBD1. The CDR3 DNA, read in part, is TGTGCCAGCAGCCTACAGGGGGGATACGAG. This encodes CASSLQGGYE. The CDR3 as a whole reads CASSLQGGYEQYF.